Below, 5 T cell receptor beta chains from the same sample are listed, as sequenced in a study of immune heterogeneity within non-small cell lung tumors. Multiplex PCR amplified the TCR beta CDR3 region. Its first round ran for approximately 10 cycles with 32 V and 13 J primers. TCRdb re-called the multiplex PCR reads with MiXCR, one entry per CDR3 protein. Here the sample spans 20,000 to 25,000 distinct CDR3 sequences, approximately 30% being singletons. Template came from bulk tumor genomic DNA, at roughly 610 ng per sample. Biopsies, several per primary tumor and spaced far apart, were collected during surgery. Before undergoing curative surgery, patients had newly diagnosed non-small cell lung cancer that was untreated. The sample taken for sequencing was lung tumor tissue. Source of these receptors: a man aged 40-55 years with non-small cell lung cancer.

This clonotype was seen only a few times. The CDR3 spells CASSYSLESEAFF. CDR3 DNA sequence: TGTGCCAGCAGTTACTCGCTTGAGTCTGAAGCTTTCTTT. This chain joins TRBV6-2 or TRBV6-3 and TRBJ1-1, with D unclear. Germline V gives CDR1 MNHEY, CDR2 SVGEGT. This CDR3 is built from 13 residues. With 0 bases removed from V and 6 bases from J, the gap between germline ends came to 8 bases.

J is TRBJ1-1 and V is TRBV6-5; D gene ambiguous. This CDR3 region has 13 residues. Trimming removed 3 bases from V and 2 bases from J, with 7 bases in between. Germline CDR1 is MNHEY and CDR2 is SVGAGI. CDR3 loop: CASSYQFNTEAFF. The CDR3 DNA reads TGTGCCAGCAGTTATCAGTTCAACACTGAAGCTTTCTTT.

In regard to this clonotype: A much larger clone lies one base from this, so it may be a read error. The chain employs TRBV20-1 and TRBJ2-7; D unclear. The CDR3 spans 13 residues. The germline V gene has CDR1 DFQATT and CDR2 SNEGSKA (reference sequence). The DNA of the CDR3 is TGCAGTGCTGTTCCTATAAGCTCCTACGAGGAGTACTTC. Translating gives CSAVPISSYEEYF.

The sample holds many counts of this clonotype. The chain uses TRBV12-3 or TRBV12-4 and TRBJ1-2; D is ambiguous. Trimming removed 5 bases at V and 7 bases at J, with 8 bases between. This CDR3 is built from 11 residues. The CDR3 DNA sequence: TGTGCCAGCAGTCCCGAAAGTGGCTACACCTTC. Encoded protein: CASSPESGYTF.

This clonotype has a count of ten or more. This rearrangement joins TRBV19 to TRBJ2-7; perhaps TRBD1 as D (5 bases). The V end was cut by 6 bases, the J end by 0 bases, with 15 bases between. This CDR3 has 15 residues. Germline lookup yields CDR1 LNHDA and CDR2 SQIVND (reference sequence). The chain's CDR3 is CASSRRWTSSYEQYF. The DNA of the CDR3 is TGTGCCAGTAGCAGACGGTGGACAAGCTCCTACGAGCAGTACTTC.